Listed here are 9 T cell receptor beta chains from one sample, sequenced in a study of blood T cell repertoires in COVID-19. TCRdb's table, derived via immunoSEQ multiplex PCR, lists solely in-frame clones and lacks some. The sample includes roughly 91,000 clones, roughly 84% seen only once; the top ten take just under 2%. Sequenced input: peripheral blood. These receptors were collected from a man between 65 and 85 years old with active or convalescent COVID-19.

This chain uses TRBV19 with TRBJ1-5; D is unresolved. Trimming took 5 bases from V and 1 from J, leaving 6 bases between them. The CDR3 loop spans 13 amino acids. Germline values: CDR1 LNHDA, CDR2 SQIVND (reference sequence). CDR3 bases: TGTGCCAGTAGTCGGGAGAGCAATCAGCCCCAGCATTTT. Translation: CASSRESNQPQHF.

The chain is built from TRBV19 and TRBJ2-5, with TRBD1 identical over 8 bases. Germline V gene lookup returns CDR1 LNHDA and CDR2 SQIVND (reference sequence). This CDR3 has 14 residues. The V gene end was trimmed by 9 bases and the J gene end by 4 bases; junction bases not matched to a gene: 10. This chain's CDR3 is CASSYRGAPETQYF. The CDR3 DNA is TGTGCCAGCTCATACAGGGGGGCTCCAGAGACCCAGTACTTC.

The chain has TRBV13 and TRBJ1-6; no clear D. This CDR3 has 18 amino acids. The germline V gene encodes CDR1 PRHDT and CDR2 FYEKMQ (reference sequence). Trimming cost V 3 bases and J 9 bases, with 24 bases left between them. The CDR3 region has the DNA TGTGCCAGCAGCTTCCGACTAACCGGGTCCCTACTTAGTTCACCCCTCCACTTT. It yields the protein CASSFRLTGSLLSSPLHF.

The J gene is TRBJ1-6, the V gene TRBV28, with 8 bases lining up with TRBD1. There are 15 residues in the CDR3. The trim removed 3 bases at V and 8 bases at J, leaving 6 bases unmatched. Germline CDR1 is MDHEN and CDR2 is SYDVKM. DNA for the CDR3: TGTGCCAGCAGTTTTCAGGGGGCTGGGGATTCACCCCTCCACTTT. This sequence encodes CASSFQGAGDSPLHF.

The gene calls are TRBV5-8 and TRBJ2-2; TRBD1 matches at 7 bases. With V trimmed by 3 bases and J by 3 bases, 2 bases remained unmatched. Germline V gene data show CDR1 as SGHTS and CDR2 as YDEGEE. The CDR3 spans 14 residues. The CDR3 nucleotides read TGTGCCAGCAGCTATGACAGGGACACCGGGGAGCTGTTTTTT. Translation: CASSYDRDTGELFF.

The rearrangement uses TRBV6-5 and TRBJ1-1, with D uncertain. Trimming cost V 6 bases and J 1 base, with 9 bases left between them. The CDR3 is made up of 13 amino acids. Germline V gene lookup returns CDR1 MNHEY and CDR2 SVGAGI. The CDR3 DNA sequence: TGTGCCAGCAGCGCCAACACGAACACTGAAGCTTTCTTT. Amino acids: CASSANTNTEAFF.

The chain recombines TRBV6-2 or TRBV6-3 with TRBJ2-5, with D unresolved. Germline CDR1 and CDR2: MNHEY and SVGEGT. V shed 2 bases and J shed 5 bases, with 6 bases lying between them. The CDR3 contains 12 residues. The CDR3 is CASSYLSETQYF. The CDR3 nucleotides are TGTGCCAGCAGTTACCTATCGGAGACCCAGTACTTC.

The CDR3 coding sequence is TGTGCCAGCAGCCACAGGCGGAACACTGAAGCTTTCTTT. Residues: CASSHRRNTEAFF. The chain couples TRBV14 to TRBJ1-1; D unclear. From germline, CDR1 is SGHDN and CDR2 FVKESK. V was trimmed by 3 bases and J by 1 base, leaving 6 bases between them. This CDR3 contains 13 residues.

The rearrangement uses TRBV5-1 and TRBJ1-2, with unresolved D. Germline values: CDR1 SGHRS, CDR2 YFSETQ. Trimming removed 3 bases at V and 11 bases at J, with 20 bases between. The CDR3 runs to 14 residues. DNA of the CDR3: TGCGCCAGCAGCTCGGGCTCGTGGGAGGTTCCTTACACCTTC. Its translation: CASSSGSWEVPYTF.